Listed below are T cell receptor beta chains from one sample, sequenced in a study of shared clonotypes between healthy human individuals. Some clones are missing from TCRdb's copy, which holds only in-frame ones; the method was immunoSEQ multiplex PCR. Of roughly 650,000 clones listed, 90% to 97% are singletons. Input material: naive CD8+ T cells sorted from blood. All receptors come from a woman aged 30 to 39 in good health. Both conserved end residues are part of each CDR3. The D gene is left open where the match is weak. Not all rows give a size; the values are once, few, many and, for expanded clones, a class.

v_call	clone_size	j_call	d_call	cdr3_aa	cdr3_nt
TRBV27	.	TRBJ1-1	TRBD1	CASSPDRVSEAFF	TGTGCCAGCAGTCCCGACAGGGTTTCTGAAGCTTTCTTT
TRBV7-8	.	TRBJ2-7	.	CASSLDPLRKYEQYF	TGTGCCAGCAGCTTAGACCCCTTGAGGAAGTACGAGCAGTACTTC
TRBV10-3	.	TRBJ1-2	.	CAIGGSGKDTF	TGTGCCATCGGGGGGTCAGGGAAAGACACCTTC
TRBV5-5	.	TRBJ2-5	.	CASSRRQQETQYF	TGTGCCAGCAGCCGAAGACAGCAAGAGACCCAGTACTTC
TRBV4-1	once	TRBJ2-1	.	CASSQGRDEQFF	TGCGCCAGCAGCCAAGGACGCGATGAGCAGTTCTTC
TRBV5-1	once	TRBJ2-7	.	CASRHRSSYEQYF	TGCGCCAGCCGCCACCGTTCCTCCTACGAGCAGTACTTC
TRBV27	.	TRBJ2-5	TRBD2	CASRASGRWGETQYF	TGTGCCAGCAGGGCTAGCGGGAGATGGGGGGAGACCCAGTACTTC
TRBV27	.	TRBJ2-2	.	CATRILTDGTGELFF	TGTGCCACGCGAATACTGACGGATGGCACCGGGGAGCTGTTTTTT
TRBV5-6	.	TRBJ2-7	.	CASSSDTNYEQYF	TGTGCCAGCAGCTCCGACACGAACTACGAGCAGTACTTC
TRBV19	.	TRBJ1-4	TRBD1	CASSMAYRGTNEKLFF	TGTGCCAGTAGTATGGCCTACAGGGGAACTAATGAAAAACTGTTTTTT
TRBV28	.	TRBJ1-1	.	CASSLYKMNTEAFF	TGTGCCAGCAGTTTATATAAGATGAACACTGAAGCTTTCTTT
TRBV5-1	.	TRBJ1-1	.	CASSFAGRYEAFF	TGCGCCAGCAGCTTTGCGGGACGGTATGAAGCTTTCTTT
TRBV21-1	once	TRBJ2-5	.	CASSKTLGQGETQYF	TGTGCCAGCAGCAAAACCCTGGGGCAGGGGGAGACCCAGTACTTC
TRBV4-1	.	TRBJ2-7	TRBD2	CASSQAGLHAYEQYF	TGCGCCAGCAGCCAAGCGGGACTACATGCCTACGAGCAGTACTTC
TRBV27	.	TRBJ2-5	.	CASSLIGTLLGETQYF	TGTGCCAGCAGTTTAATCGGGACTCTACTTGGCGAGACCCAGTACTTC
TRBV7-8	.	TRBJ1-1	.	CASRGPRQAEAFF	TGTGCCAGCCGGGGTCCGAGACAGGCTGAAGCTTTCTTT
TRBV28	once	TRBJ2-7	TRBD2	CASRLSGEGAEQYF	TGTGCCAGCCGCCTTAGCGGGGAGGGAGCGGAGCAGTACTTC
TRBV5-1	.	TRBJ1-2	.	CASSLEQGAYGYTF	TGCGCCAGCAGCTTGGAACAGGGAGCCTATGGCTACACCTTC
TRBV4-2	.	TRBJ2-5	TRBD2	CASSQGFIAGGGQETQYF	TGTGCCAGCAGCCAAGGATTTATAGCGGGAGGAGGGCAAGAGACCCAGTACTTC
TRBV6-5	.	TRBJ1-1	.	CASSYSPRGGTEAFF	TGTGCCAGCAGTTACTCGCCTAGGGGGGGCACTGAAGCTTTCTTT
TRBV5-1	.	TRBJ2-3	.	CASSLGFTGTLTDTQYF	TGCGCCAGCAGCTTGGGATTTACCGGAACCCTCACAGATACGCAGTATTTT
TRBV18	.	TRBJ2-1	TRBD1	CASSPATTGVNNEQFF	TGTGCCAGCTCACCAGCTACGACAGGGGTAAACAATGAGCAGTTCTTC
TRBV5-4	.	TRBJ2-1	TRBD1	CASSSTWDRTNEQFF	TGTGCCAGCAGCTCCACTTGGGACAGGACGAATGAGCAGTTCTTC
TRBV18	.	TRBJ2-2	.	CASSFNTGELFF	TGTGCCAGCTCATTTAACACCGGGGAGCTGTTTTTT
TRBV27	once	TRBJ1-2	.	CASSLSGSFHYGYTF	TGTGCCAGCAGCCTTTCGGGGTCCTTCCACTATGGCTACACCTTC
TRBV28	.	TRBJ2-1	.	CASSFRASAYNEQFF	TGTGCCAGCAGTTTCCGGGCTAGCGCCTACAATGAGCAGTTCTTC
TRBV6-6	.	TRBJ2-7	.	CASSPGFFYEQYF	TGTGCCAGCAGTCCAGGATTCTTCTACGAGCAGTACTTC
TRBV7-9	.	TRBJ2-3	TRBD1	CASSLAAGGTDTQYF	TGTGCCAGCAGCTTAGCGGCAGGGGGAACAGATACGCAGTATTTT
TRBV6-6	.	TRBJ1-5	.	CASTGSSGQPQHF	TGTGCCAGCACCGGATCTTCAGGTCAGCCCCAGCATTTT
TRBV4-1	.	TRBJ1-2	.	CASSPVGVLSDGYTF	TGCGCCAGCAGCCCAGTGGGGGTTCTTTCCGATGGCTACACCTTC
TRBV27	.	TRBJ2-3	TRBD2	CASSSQTSGTDTQYF	TGTGCCAGCAGTTCACAGACTAGCGGCACAGATACGCAGTATTTT
TRBV30	.	TRBJ1-2	.	CAWGQFPPYGYTF	TGTGCCTGGGGACAGTTCCCTCCCTATGGCTACACCTTC